Given below is one T cell receptor beta chain in context. The target antigen is unknown. Autoimmune disease history or systemic immunosuppression excluded patients. The table came from immunoSEQ multiplex PCR; TCRdb's copy has only in-frame clones and leaves some out. This sample has tens of thousands of clones; more than 85% occur once, and the top ten carry roughly 6.9%. The CDR3 has 15 residues. Trimming took off 6 bases at V and 7 bases at J, with 21 bases between the two ends. Per the germline V gene, CDR1 is GTSNPN and CDR2 is SVGIG (reference sequence). This sample is part of a study of OX40 agonist ivuxolimab in advanced cancers. For the study at large: Eligibility admitted prior anti-PD-1, anti-PD-L1 or anti-CTLA-4 therapy; roughly 40% had some. Partial responses, seen in three patients, involved one hepatocellular carcinoma and two cutaneous melanomas.

Study-level points and caveats: Part of the nonresponder group also had normalized T-cell clonal expansion that was low.

The input for sequencing was CD4+ or CD8+ T cells sorted from blood, taken in a trial of the OX40 agonist ivuxolimab. The TCR sequence derives from an adult with an advanced solid tumor such as melanoma, head and neck, liver or kidney cancer. The chain employs TRBV30 and TRBJ2-2; TRBD2 might be the D (7 bases). In DNA form, the CDR3 reads TGTGCCTGTTTCTTAAGGGGGAGGGCCATCGGGGAGCTGTTTTTT. It translates to CACFLRGRAIGELFF.